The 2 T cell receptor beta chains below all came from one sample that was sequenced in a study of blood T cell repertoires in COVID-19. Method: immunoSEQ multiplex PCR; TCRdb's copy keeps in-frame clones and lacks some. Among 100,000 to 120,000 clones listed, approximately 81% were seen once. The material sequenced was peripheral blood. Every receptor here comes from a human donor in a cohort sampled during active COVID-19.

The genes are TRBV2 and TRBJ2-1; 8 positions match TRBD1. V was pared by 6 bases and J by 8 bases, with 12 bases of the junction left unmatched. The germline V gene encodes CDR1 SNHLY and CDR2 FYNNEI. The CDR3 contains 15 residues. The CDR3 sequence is CASRMGQGAGDEQFF. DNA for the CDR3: TGTGCCAGCAGAATGGGGCAGGGGGCTGGGGATGAGCAGTTCTTC.

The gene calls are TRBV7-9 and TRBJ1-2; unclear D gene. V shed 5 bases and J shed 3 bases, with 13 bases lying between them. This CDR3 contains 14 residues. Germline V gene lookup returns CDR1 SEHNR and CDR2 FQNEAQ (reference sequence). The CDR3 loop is CASSPRGADYGYTF. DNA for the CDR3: TGTGCCAGCAGCCCACGGGGAGCTGACTATGGCTACACCTTC.